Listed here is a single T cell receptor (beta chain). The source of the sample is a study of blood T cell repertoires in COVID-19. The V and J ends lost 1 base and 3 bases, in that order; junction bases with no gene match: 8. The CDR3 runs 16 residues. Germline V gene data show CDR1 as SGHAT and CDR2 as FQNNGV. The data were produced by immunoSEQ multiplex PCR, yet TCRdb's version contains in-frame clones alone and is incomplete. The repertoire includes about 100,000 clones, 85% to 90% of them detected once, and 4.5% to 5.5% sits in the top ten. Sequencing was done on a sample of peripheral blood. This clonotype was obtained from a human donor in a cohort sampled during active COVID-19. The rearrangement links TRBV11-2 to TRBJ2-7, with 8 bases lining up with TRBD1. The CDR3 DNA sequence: TGTGCCAGCAGCTTAGTGGGACGGACAGGGAACTACGAGCAGTACTTC. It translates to CASSLVGRTGNYEQYF.